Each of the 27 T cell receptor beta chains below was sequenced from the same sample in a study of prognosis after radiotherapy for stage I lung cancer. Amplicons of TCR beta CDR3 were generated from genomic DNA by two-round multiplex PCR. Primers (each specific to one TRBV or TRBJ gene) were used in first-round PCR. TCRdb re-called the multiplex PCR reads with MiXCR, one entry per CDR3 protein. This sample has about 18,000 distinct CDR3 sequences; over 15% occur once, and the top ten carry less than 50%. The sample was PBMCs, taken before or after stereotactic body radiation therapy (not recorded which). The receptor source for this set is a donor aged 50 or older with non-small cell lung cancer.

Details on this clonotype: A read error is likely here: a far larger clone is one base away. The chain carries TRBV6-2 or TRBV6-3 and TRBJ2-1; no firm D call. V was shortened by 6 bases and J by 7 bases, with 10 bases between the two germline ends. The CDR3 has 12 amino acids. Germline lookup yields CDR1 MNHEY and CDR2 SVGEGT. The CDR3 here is CASSSLLNEQFF. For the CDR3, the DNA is TGTGCCAGCAGCTCTCTTCTGAATGAGCAGTTCTTC.

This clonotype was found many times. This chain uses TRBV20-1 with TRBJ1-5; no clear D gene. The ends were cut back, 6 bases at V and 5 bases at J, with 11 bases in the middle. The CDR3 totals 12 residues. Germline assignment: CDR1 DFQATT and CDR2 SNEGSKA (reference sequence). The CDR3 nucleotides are TGCAGTGCAACGGGTTCGGATCAGCCCCAGCATTTT. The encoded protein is CSATGSDQPQHF.

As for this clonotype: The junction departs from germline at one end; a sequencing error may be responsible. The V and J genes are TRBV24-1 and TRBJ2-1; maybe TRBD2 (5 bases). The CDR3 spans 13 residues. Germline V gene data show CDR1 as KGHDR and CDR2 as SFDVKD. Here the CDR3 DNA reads TGTGCCACCAGCGGGGTTTCCTACAGTGAGCAGTTCTTC. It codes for CATSGVSYSEQFF.

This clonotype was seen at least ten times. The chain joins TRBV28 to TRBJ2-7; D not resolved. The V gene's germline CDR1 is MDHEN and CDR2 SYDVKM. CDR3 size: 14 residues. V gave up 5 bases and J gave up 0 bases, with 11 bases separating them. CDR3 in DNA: TGTGCCAGCAGTCCCCTCCAGAGCTCCTACGAGCAGTACTTC. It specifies CASSPLQSSYEQYF.

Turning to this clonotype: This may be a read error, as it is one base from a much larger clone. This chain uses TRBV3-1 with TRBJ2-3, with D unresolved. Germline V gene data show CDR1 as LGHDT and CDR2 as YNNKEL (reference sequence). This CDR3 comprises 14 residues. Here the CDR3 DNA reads TGTGCCAGCAACCAAGATCAGCCTACTGATACGCAGTATTTT. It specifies CASNQDQPTDTQYF.

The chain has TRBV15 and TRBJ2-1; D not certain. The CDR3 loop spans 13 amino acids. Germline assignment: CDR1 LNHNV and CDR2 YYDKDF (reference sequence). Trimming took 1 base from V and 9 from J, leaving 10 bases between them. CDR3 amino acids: CATSRAGFSEQFF. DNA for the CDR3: TGTGCCACCAGCAGAGCCGGGTTTAGTGAGCAGTTCTTC.

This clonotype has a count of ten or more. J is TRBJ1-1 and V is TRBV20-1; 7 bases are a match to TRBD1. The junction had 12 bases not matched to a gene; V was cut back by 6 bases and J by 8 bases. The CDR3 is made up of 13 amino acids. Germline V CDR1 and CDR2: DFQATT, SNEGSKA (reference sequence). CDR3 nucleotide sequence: TGCAGTGCCAATCTGCCCGGGACAGAGGAAGCTTTCTTT. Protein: CSANLPGTEEAFF.

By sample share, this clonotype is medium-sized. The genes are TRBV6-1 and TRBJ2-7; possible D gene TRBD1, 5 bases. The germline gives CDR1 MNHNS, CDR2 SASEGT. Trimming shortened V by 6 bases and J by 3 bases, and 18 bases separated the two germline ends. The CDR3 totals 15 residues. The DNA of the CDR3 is TGTGCCAGCAGCCAAACCAGGGAAACGAACTACGAGCAGTACTTC. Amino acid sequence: CASSQTRETNYEQYF.

CDR3: CASSRQGVGIVTEAFF. The CDR3 DNA is TGTGCCAGCAGCCGCCAGGGGGTGGGAATTGTCACTGAAGCTTTCTTT. The V gene is TRBV5-4, the J gene TRBJ1-1, with 7 bases matching TRBD1. After removal of 4 bases from V and 4 bases from J, the junction contained 13 bases not matched to a gene. The CDR3 covers 16 residues. Germline V lookup: CDR1 SGHNT, CDR2 YYREEE (reference sequence).

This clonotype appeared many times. Here the CDR3 reads CASSYSDLSSYEQYF. In DNA, the CDR3 is TGTGCCAGCAGTTACTCGGACCTGAGCTCCTACGAGCAGTACTTC. The chain employs TRBV6-2 or TRBV6-3 and TRBJ2-7; no clear D. The CDR3 length is 15 residues. The germline V and J ends were trimmed by 0 bases and 0 bases, with 9 bases remaining between them. Germline CDR1 is MNHEY and CDR2 is SVGEGT.

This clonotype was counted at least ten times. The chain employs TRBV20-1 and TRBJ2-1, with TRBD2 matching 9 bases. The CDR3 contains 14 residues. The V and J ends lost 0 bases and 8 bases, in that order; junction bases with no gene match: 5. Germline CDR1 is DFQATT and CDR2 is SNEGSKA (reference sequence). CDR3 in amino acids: CSAREALAGYEQFF. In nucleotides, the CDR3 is TGCAGTGCTAGAGAAGCACTAGCGGGCTATGAGCAGTTCTTC.

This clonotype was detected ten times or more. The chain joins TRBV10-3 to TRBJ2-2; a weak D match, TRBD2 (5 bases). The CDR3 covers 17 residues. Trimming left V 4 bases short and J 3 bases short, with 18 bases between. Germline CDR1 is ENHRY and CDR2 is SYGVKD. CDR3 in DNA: TGTGCCATCAGTGTCTTCCGGCTAGCTCGAGACACCGGGGAGCTGTTTTTT. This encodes CAISVFRLARDTGELFF.

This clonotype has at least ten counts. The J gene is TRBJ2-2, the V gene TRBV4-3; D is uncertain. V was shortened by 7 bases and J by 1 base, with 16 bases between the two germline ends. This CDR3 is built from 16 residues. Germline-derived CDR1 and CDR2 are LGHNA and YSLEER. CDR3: CASTPLLQQNTGELFF. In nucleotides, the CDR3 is TGCGCCAGCACCCCTCTCCTCCAGCAGAACACCGGGGAGCTGTTTTTT.

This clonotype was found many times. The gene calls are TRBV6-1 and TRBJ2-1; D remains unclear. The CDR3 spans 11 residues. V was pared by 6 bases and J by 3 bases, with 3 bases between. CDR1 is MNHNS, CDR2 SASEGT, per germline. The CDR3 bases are TGTGCCAGCAGGGACTACAATGAGCAGTTCTTC. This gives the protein CASRDYNEQFF.

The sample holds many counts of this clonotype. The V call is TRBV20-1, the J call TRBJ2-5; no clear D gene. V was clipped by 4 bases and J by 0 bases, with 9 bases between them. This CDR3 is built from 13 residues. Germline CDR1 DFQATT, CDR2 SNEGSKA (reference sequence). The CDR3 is CSAIRADQETQYF. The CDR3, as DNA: TGCAGTGCTATTCGGGCGGACCAAGAGACCCAGTACTTC.

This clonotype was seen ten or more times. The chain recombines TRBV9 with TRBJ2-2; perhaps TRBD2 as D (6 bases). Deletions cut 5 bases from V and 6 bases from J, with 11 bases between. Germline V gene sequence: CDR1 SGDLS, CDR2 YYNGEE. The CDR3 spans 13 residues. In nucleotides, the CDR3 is TGTGCCAGCAGTAGGAGGGGAGCCGGGGAGCTGTTTTTT. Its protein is CASSRRGAGELFF.

The CDR3 DNA sequence: TGCGCCAGCAGCCAACTCGGACTAGCGGGAGAGTACAATGAGCAGTTCTTC. Translation gives CASSQLGLAGEYNEQFF. The chain links TRBV4-1 to TRBJ2-1; 13 bases fit TRBD2. Trimming at V came to 2 bases and at J to 4 bases, leaving 5 bases not matched to a gene. Germline assignment: CDR1 MGHRA and CDR2 YSYEKL. The CDR3 extends over 17 amino acids.

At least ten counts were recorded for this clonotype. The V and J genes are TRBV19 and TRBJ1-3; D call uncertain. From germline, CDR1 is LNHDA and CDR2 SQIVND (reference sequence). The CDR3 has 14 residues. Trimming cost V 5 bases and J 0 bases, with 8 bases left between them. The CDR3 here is CASSPTVSGNTIYF. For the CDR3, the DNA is TGTGCCAGTAGTCCTACAGTCTCTGGAAACACCATATATTTT.

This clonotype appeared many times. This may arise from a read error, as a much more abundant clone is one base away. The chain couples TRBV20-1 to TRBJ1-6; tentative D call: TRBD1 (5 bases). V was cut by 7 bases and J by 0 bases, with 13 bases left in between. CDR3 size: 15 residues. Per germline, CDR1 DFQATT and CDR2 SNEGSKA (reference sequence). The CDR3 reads CSVRDSNSYNSPLHF. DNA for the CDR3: TGCAGTGTTAGGGACTCTAACTCCTATAATTCACCCCTCCACTTT.

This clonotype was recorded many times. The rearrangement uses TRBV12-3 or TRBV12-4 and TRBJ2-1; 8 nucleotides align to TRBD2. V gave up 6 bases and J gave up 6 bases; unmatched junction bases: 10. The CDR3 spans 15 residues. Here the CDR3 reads CASRSPGLGGNEQFF. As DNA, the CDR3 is TGTGCCAGCAGATCCCCGGGACTAGGGGGCAATGAGCAGTTCTTC.

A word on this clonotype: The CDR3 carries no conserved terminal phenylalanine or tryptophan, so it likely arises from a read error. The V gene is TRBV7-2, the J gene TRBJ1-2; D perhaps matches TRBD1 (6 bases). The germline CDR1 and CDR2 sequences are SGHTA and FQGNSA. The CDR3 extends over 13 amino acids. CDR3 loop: CAFGPGGGNGYTI. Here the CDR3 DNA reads TGTGCATTCGGACCGGGGGGCGGGAATGGCTACACCATC.

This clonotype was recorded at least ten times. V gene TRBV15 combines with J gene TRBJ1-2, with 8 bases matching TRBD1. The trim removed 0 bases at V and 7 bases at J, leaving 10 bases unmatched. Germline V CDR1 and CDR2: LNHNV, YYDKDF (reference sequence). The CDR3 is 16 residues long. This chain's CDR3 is CATSRDMVDRVGGYTF. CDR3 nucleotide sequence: TGTGCCACCAGCAGAGATATGGTGGACAGGGTCGGTGGCTACACCTTC.

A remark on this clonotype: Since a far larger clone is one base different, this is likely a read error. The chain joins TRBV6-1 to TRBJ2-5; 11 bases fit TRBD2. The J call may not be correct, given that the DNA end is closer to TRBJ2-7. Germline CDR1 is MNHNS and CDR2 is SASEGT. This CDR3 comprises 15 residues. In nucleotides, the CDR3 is TGTTCCAGCAGTCCCGGGACTAGCGGCTCCTACGAGCAGTACTTC. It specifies CSSSPGTSGSYEQYF.

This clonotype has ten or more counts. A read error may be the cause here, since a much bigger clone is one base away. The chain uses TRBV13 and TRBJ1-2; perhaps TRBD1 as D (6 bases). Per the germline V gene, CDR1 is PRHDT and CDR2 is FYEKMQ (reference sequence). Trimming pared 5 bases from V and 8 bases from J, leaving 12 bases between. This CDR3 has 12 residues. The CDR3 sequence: CASSATGLGYTF. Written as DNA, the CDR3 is TGTGCCAGCAGCGCCACAGGGTTGGGCTACACCTTC.

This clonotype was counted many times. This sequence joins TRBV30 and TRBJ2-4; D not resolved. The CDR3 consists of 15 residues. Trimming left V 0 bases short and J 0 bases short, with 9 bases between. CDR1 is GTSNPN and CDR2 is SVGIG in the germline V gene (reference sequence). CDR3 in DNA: TGTGCCTGGAGTGTTGACTTTCTAGCCAAAAACATTCAGTACTTC. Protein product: CAWSVDFLAKNIQYF.

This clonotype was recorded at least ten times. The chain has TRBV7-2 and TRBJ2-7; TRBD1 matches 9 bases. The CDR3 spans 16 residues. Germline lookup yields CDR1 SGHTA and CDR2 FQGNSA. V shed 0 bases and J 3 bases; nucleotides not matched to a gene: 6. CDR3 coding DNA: TGTGCCAGCAGCTTAGCGACAGGGGGGGGATTCTACGAGCAGTACTTC. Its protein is CASSLATGGGFYEQYF.

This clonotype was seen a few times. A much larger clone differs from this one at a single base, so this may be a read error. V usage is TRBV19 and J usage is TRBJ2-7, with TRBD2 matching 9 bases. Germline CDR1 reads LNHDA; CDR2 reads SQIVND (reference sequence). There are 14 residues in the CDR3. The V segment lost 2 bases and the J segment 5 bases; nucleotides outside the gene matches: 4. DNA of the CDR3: TGTGCCAGTAGTATAAGCGGGAGGTCCCACGAGCAGTACTTC. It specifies CASSISGRSHEQYF.